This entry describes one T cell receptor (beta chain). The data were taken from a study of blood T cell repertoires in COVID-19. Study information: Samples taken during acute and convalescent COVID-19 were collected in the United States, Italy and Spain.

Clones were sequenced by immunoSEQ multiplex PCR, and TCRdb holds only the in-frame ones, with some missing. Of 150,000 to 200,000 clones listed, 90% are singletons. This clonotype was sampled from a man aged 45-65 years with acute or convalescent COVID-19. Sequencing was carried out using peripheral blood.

Here the CDR3 DNA reads TGCAGTGCCAGGACTGGGCGAGAGCAGTTCTTC. It yields the protein CSARTGREQFF. The V gene is TRBV20-1, the J gene TRBJ2-1; tentatively, D is TRBD2 (5 bases). Germline-derived CDR1 and CDR2 are DFQATT and SNEGSKA (reference sequence). Between the trimmed V and J ends, which lost 6 bases and 10 bases, there was a span of 13 bases. The CDR3 contains 11 residues.